Below, 20 T cell receptor beta chains from the same sample are listed, as sequenced in a study of T cell responses to AZD1222 COVID-19 vaccine. Sequencing used immunoSEQ multiplex PCR; TCRdb keeps in-frame clones, though not all of them. The table shows over 150,000 clones, with roughly 90% occurring only once. Sequenced here: peripheral blood, sampled on day 0 of AZD1222 vaccination. The receptors here all came from an adult in good health.

With regard to this clone: In the same sample, other DNA sequences code for this CDR3. The CDR3 loop reads CASSLGQGGNSPLHF. The CDR3 DNA reads TGTGCCAGCAGCTTAGGCCAGGGGGGAAATTCACCCCTCCACTTT. The rearrangement uses TRBV7-3 and TRBJ1-6; 7 bases are a match to TRBD1. Losses at the gene ends were 2 bases for V and 7 bases for J; bases not matched to a gene: 5. This CDR3 spans 15 amino acids. CDR1 is SGHTA, CDR2 FQGTGA, per germline.

The CDR3 bases are TGTGCCAGCAGCCAGCAGGGGCCCTACAATGAGCAGTTCTTC. Amino acid sequence: CASSQQGPYNEQFF. This chain links TRBV25-1 with TRBJ2-1, with D perhaps matching TRBD1 (6 bases). Deletions cut 6 bases from V and 2 bases from J, with 11 bases between. The CDR3 covers 14 residues. Germline loops: CDR1 MGHDK, CDR2 SYGVNS.

This clone was picked up one time. The gene calls are TRBV9 and TRBJ2-1; 8 bases agree with TRBD2. Germline V gives CDR1 SGDLS, CDR2 YYNGEE. Germline trimming cut 1 base from V and 2 bases from J; bases unmatched to any gene: 2. This CDR3 is 15 amino acids long. The CDR3 DNA sequence: TGTGCCAGCAGCGTACGCGGGGGGCCCTACAATGAGCAGTTCTTC. The encoded protein is CASSVRGGPYNEQFF.

The V gene is TRBV11-2, the J gene TRBJ2-1; 8 positions match TRBD2. There are 15 residues in the CDR3. Germline loops: CDR1 SGHAT, CDR2 FQNNGV. After removal of 5 bases from V and 4 bases from J, the junction contained 7 bases not matched to a gene. The CDR3 reads CASSPPGRVYNEQFF. CDR3 in DNA: TGTGCCAGCAGCCCCCCCGGGAGGGTATACAATGAGCAGTTCTTC. The whole variable domain, filled in from reference TRBV11-2 and TRBJ2-1, reads EAGVAQSPRYKIIEKRQSVAFWCNPISGHATLYWYQQILGQGPKLLIQFQNNGVVDDSQLPKDRFSAERLKGVDSTLKIQPAKLEDSAVYLCASSPPGRVYNEQFFGPGTRLTVL.

The chain employs TRBV7-2 and TRBJ2-1; D might be TRBD2 (5 bases). Between the trimmed V and J ends, which lost 8 bases and 9 bases, there was a span of 17 bases. CDR3 length equals 13 residues. CDR1 and CDR2 (germline): SGHTA, FQGNSA. CDR3 residues: CASGYMRGSEQFF. CDR3 in DNA: TGTGCCAGCGGATACATGAGAGGGAGTGAGCAGTTCTTC.

This clone was counted a few times. The chain joins TRBV6-5 to TRBJ2-7, with D perhaps assigned TRBD1 or TRBD2 (7 bases each). V lost 6 bases and J lost 9, with 24 bases in between. The CDR3 covers 15 residues. Germline lookup yields CDR1 MNHEY and CDR2 SVGAGI. In nucleotides, the CDR3 is TGTGCCAGCAGCGTTACGGCAGGGGGGGATACCCGGCAGTACTTC. Protein sequence: CASSVTAGGDTRQYF.

V usage is TRBV6-5 and J usage is TRBJ1-4; D gene uncertain. Germline CDR1 MNHEY, CDR2 SVGAGI. V lost 10 bases and J 5 bases, leaving 14 bases between the germline ends. This CDR3 has 13 residues. The CDR3 loop reads CATEVRKNEKLFF. The CDR3 nucleotides read TGTGCCACTGAAGTACGGAAGAATGAAAAACTGTTTTTT.

This rearrangement joins TRBV28 to TRBJ1-2; possibly TRBD1 for D (6 bases). Germline values: CDR1 MDHEN, CDR2 SYDVKM. Trimming pared 4 bases from V and 3 bases from J, leaving 15 bases between. CDR3 length: 15 residues. CDR3 nucleotides: TGTGCCAGCAGTTGGGGTGGGGGCTCGGACTATGGCTACACCTTC. Its protein is CASSWGGGSDYGYTF.

The chain combines TRBV5-8 with TRBJ2-5; 10 bases line up with TRBD1. The CDR3 runs to 14 residues. Looked up from germline, CDR1 is SGHTS and CDR2 is YDEGEE. Trimming at V came to 4 bases and at J to 5 bases, leaving 5 bases not matched to a gene. DNA of the CDR3: TGTGCCAGCAGCCCGGACAGGGGGAGTGAGACCCAGTACTTC. Encoded protein: CASSPDRGSETQYF.

The chain is built from TRBV7-3 and TRBJ2-6; 9 bases match TRBD2. With 5 bases clipped from V and 4 bases from J, the junction kept 24 bases outside the gene matches. Germline V gene data show CDR1 as SGHTA and CDR2 as FQGTGA. This CDR3 is 22 amino acids long. The CDR3 reads CASSDEGASGNLLLGGANVLTF. CDR3 sequence (DNA): TGTGCCAGCAGCGATGAAGGGGCTAGCGGGAATCTCCTTCTGGGCGGGGCCAACGTCCTGACTTTC.

This clone was detected only a few times. This chain uses TRBV30 with TRBJ1-5; D unresolved. The V and J ends lost 1 base and 3 bases respectively, with 10 bases between them. From germline, CDR1 is GTSNPN and CDR2 SVGIG (reference sequence). The CDR3 extends over 14 amino acids. The CDR3 bases are TGTGCCTGGAGTGAGACGTACGCCAATCAGCCCCAGCATTTT. This gives the protein CAWSETYANQPQHF.

The chain uses TRBV28 and TRBJ2-5; D unclear. V dropped 4 bases and J dropped 4 bases, with 7 bases sitting between them. Germline lookup yields CDR1 MDHEN and CDR2 SYDVKM. The CDR3 contains 12 residues. The CDR3 sequence is CASSSGPETQYF. CDR3 DNA sequence: TGTGCCAGCAGTTCGGGCCCAGAGACCCAGTACTTC.

The rearrangement links TRBV12-5 to TRBJ1-2; TRBD1 is a possible D gene (6 bases). The CDR3 totals 14 residues. Germline CDR1 reads LGHNT; CDR2 reads FRNRAP. V lost 7 bases to trimming and J lost 8 bases, with 20 bases between them. The CDR3 DNA follows: TGTGCTAGTGCCCCGGAGGGGGTACATGGGGGCTACACCTTC. Encoded protein: CASAPEGVHGGYTF.

This clone was picked up one time. CDR3 nucleotides: TGTGCCAGCAGCTTACCCCGGACAGGACGCTATGGCTACACCTTC. This sequence encodes CASSLPRTGRYGYTF. The chain recombines TRBV7-2 with TRBJ1-2; 7 bases agree with TRBD1. Germline V CDR1 and CDR2: SGHTA, FQGNSA. The CDR3 sequence is 15 residues long. Trimming at V came to 2 bases and at J to 4 bases, leaving 7 bases not matched to a gene.

This CDR3 is CASSTGTEYNTEAFF. In DNA form, the CDR3 reads TGTGCCAGTAGTACCGGGACAGAATATAACACTGAAGCTTTCTTT. This chain uses TRBV19 with TRBJ1-1; TRBD1 matches 7 bases. The V gene's germline CDR1 is LNHDA and CDR2 SQIVND (reference sequence). Trimming at V came to 4 bases and at J to 2 bases, leaving 7 bases not matched to a gene. This CDR3 has 15 amino acids.

The chain links TRBV5-6 to TRBJ1-1; D uncertain. Trimming removed 3 bases at V and 1 base at J, with 13 bases between. This CDR3 has 15 residues. The V gene's germline CDR1 is SGHDT and CDR2 YYEEEE. DNA for the CDR3: TGTGCCAGCAGCTCGAGGCGGGAGGAGAACACTGAAGCTTTCTTT. Its protein is CASSSRREENTEAFF.

The gene calls are TRBV7-8 and TRBJ1-3; no clear D gene. V was clipped by 11 bases and J by 4 bases, with 9 bases between them. Germline CDR1 SGHVS, CDR2 FQNEAQ. The CDR3 is 11 residues long. The CDR3 DNA is TGTGCCGTGGATGGAGGAAACACCATATATTTT. Translating it yields CAVDGGNTIYF.

V is TRBV11-2 and J is TRBJ1-3; 7 bases are shared with TRBD1. The CDR3 covers 16 residues. The germline V gene has CDR1 SGHAT and CDR2 FQNNGV. The junction had 7 bases not matched to a gene; V was cut back by 3 bases and J by 2 bases. For the CDR3, the DNA is TGTGCCAGCAGCTTTACAGGAGGGGGCCCTGGAAACACCATATATTTT. Protein product: CASSFTGGGPGNTIYF. The variable domain in full, with the rest retrieved from reference TRBV11-2 and TRBJ1-3, is EAGVAQSPRYKIIEKRQSVAFWCNPISGHATLYWYQQILGQGPKLLIQFQNNGVVDDSQLPKDRFSAERLKGVDSTLKIQPAKLEDSAVYLCASSFTGGGPGNTIYFGEGSWLTVV.

This chain connects TRBV13 to TRBJ2-5; 7 nucleotides agree with TRBD1. This CDR3 comprises 15 residues. V shed 1 base, J shed 9 bases, and the junction held 11 bases outside the gene matches. Germline V gene data show CDR1 as PRHDT and CDR2 as FYEKMQ (reference sequence). CDR3 region: CASSLADRDRVAQYF. The CDR3, as DNA: TGTGCCAGCAGCTTAGCCGACCGGGACAGAGTGGCCCAGTACTTC.

As regards this clone: This CDR3 fails to terminate in the conserved phenylalanine or tryptophan, so it likely reflects a read error. The DNA is left out, because the CDR3 cannot be placed on it with certainty; the CDR3 is given as TCRdb lists it. V is TRBV20-1 and J is TRBJ1-4; the table's D call TRBD1 went unverified against the DNA. The CDR3 contains 11 residues when both ends are counted. CDR1 is DFQATT and CDR2 is SNEGSKA in the germline V gene (reference sequence). The CDR3 sequence is CSARDRDRDFP.